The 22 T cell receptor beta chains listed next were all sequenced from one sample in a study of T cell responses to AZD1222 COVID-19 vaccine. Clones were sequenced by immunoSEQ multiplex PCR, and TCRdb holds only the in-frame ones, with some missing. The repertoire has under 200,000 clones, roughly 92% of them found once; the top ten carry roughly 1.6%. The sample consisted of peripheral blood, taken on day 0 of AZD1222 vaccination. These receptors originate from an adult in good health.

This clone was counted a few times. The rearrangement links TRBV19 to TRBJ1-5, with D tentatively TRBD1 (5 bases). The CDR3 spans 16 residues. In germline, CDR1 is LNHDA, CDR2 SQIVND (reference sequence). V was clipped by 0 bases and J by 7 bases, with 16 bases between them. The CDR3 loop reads CASSIDLGGYRQPQHF. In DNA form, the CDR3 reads TGTGCCAGTAGTATAGATCTGGGGGGATACAGGCAGCCCCAGCATTTT.

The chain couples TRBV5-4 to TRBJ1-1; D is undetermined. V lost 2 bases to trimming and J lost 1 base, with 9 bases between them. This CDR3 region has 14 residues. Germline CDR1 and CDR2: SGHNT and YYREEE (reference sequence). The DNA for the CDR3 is TGTGCCAGCAGCTTTTCCAGAACGAACACTGAAGCTTTCTTT. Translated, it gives CASSFSRTNTEAFF.

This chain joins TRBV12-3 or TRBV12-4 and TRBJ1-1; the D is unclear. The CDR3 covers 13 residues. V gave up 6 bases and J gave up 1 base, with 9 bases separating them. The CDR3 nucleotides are TGTGCCAGCAGAGCCTGGGCGAACACTGAAGCTTTCTTT. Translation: CASRAWANTEAFF.

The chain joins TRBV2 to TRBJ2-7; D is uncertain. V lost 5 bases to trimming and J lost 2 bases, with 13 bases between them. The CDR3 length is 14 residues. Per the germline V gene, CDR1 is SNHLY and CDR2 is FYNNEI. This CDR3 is CASSSRELAYEQYF. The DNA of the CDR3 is TGTGCCAGCAGTAGTCGAGAGTTGGCCTACGAGCAGTACTTC. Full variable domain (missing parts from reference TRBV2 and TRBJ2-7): EPEVTQTPSHQVTQMGQEVILRCVPISNHLYFYWYRQILGQKVEFLVSFYNNEISEKSEIFDDQFSVERPDGSNFTLKIRSTKLEDSAMYFCASSSRELAYEQYFGPGTRLTVT.

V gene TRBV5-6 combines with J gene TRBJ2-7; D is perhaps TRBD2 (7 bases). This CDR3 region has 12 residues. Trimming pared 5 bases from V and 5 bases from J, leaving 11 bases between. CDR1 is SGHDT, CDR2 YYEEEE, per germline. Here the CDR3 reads CASSWGGDEQYF. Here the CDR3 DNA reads TGTGCCAGCAGTTGGGGGGGCGACGAGCAGTACTTC.

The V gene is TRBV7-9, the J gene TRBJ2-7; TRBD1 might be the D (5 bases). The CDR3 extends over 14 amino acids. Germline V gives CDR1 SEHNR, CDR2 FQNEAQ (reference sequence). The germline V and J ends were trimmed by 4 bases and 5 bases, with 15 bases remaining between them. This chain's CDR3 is CASSSSPGRNEQYF. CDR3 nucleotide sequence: TGTGCCAGCAGCTCAAGTCCAGGGCGGAACGAGCAGTACTTC.

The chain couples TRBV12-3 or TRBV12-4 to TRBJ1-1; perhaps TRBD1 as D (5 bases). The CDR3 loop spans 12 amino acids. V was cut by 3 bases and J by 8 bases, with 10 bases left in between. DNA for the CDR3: TGTGCCAGCAGTTTGATGGGACGGGAAGCTTTCTTT. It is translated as CASSLMGREAFF.

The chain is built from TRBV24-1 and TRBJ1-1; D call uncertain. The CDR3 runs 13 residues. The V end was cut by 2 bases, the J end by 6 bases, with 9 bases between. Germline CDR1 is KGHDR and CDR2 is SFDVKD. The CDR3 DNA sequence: TGTGCCACCAGTGATTCGGGTTCTCCTGAAGCTTTCTTT. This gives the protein CATSDSGSPEAFF.

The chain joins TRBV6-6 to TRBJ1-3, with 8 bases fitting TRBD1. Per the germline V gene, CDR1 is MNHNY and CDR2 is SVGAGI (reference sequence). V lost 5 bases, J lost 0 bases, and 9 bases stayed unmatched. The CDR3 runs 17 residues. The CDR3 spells CASSLYGQGNSGNTIYF. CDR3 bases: TGTGCCAGCAGTCTATACGGACAGGGCAACTCTGGAAACACCATATATTTT.

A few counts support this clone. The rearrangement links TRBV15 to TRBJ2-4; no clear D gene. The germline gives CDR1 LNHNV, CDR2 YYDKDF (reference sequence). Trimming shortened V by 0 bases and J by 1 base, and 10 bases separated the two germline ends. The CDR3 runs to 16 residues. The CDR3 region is CATSRDNGQAKNIQYF. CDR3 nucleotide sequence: TGTGCCACCAGCAGAGATAACGGTCAGGCCAAAAACATTCAGTACTTC.

DNA of the CDR3: TGTGCCAGCAGGACGACAGGTGCGGCCGGGGAGCTGTTTTTT. It codes for CASRTTGAAGELFF. The chain combines TRBV6-5 with TRBJ2-2, with D possibly being TRBD1 (6 bases). The V end was cut by 6 bases, the J end by 6 bases, with 14 bases between. There are 14 residues in the CDR3. CDR1 is MNHEY and CDR2 is SVGAGI in the germline V gene.

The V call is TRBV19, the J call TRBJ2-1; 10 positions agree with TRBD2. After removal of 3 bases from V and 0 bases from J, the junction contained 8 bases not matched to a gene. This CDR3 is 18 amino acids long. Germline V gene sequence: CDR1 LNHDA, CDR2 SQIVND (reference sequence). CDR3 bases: TGTGCCAGTAGTATTTGGGGGACTAGCGCCAGCTCCTACAATGAGCAGTTCTTC. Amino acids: CASSIWGTSASSYNEQFF.

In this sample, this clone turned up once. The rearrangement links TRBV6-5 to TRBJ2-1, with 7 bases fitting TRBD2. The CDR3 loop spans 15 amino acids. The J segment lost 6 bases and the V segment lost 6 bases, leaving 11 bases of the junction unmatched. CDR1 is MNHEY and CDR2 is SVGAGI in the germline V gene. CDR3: CASSGARASGNEQFF. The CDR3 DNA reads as TGTGCCAGCAGCGGAGCTAGGGCTAGCGGCAATGAGCAGTTCTTC.

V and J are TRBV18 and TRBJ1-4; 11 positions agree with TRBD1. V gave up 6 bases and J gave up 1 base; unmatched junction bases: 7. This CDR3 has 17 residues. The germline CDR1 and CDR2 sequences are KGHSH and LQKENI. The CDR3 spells CASSLTGTGGTNEKLFF. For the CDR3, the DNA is TGTGCCAGCTCGCTCACCGGGACAGGGGGAACTAATGAAAAACTGTTTTTT.

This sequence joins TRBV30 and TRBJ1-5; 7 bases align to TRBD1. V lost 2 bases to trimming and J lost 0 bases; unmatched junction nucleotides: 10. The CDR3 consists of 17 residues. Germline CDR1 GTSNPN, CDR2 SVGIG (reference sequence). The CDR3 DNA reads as TGTGCCTGGAGTCATGGGGACAGAATATATAGCAATCAGCCCCAGCATTTT. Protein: CAWSHGDRIYSNQPQHF.

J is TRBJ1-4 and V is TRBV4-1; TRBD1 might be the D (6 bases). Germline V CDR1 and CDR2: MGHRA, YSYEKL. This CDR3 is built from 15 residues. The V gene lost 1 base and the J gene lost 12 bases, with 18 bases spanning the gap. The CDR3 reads CASSQVRQASGELFF. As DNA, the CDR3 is TGCGCCAGCAGCCAAGTGAGACAGGCGTCGGGTGAACTGTTTTTT.

The DNA for the CDR3 is TGTGCCAGTAGTTTACGGGGCAATCAGCCCCAGCATTTT. It specifies CASSLRGNQPQHF. The chain carries TRBV19 and TRBJ1-5, with D uncertain. V lost 5 bases and J 2 bases, leaving 7 bases between the germline ends. Germline V gene lookup returns CDR1 LNHDA and CDR2 SQIVND (reference sequence). The CDR3 is 13 amino acids.

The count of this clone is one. In DNA form, the CDR3 reads TGTGCCAGCAGCTTGGGGACAGGGGTAGGAACTGAAGCTTTCTTT. Amino acids: CASSLGTGVGTEAFF. The chain has TRBV5-8 and TRBJ1-1, with 9 bases identical to TRBD1. V lost 0 bases and J lost 5; bases outside the gene matches: 5. The CDR3 covers 15 residues. Germline V gene lookup returns CDR1 SGHTS and CDR2 YDEGEE.

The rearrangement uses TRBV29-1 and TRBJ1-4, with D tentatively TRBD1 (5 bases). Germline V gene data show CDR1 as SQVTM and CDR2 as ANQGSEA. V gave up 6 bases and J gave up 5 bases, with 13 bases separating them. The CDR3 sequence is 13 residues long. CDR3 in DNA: TGCAGCGTCGTGAACTGGGGGAATGAAAAACTGTTTTTT. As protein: CSVVNWGNEKLFF.

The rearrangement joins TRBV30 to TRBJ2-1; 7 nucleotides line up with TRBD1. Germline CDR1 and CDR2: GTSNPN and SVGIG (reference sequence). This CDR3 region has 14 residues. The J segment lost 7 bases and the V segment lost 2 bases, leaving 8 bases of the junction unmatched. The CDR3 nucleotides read TGTGCCTGGAGTAAACAGGGGATTAATAATGAGCAGTTCTTC. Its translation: CAWSKQGINNEQFF.

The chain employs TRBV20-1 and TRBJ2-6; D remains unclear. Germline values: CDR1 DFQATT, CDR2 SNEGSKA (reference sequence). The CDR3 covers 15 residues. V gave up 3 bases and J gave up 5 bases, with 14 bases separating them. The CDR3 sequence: CSASEATWRANVLTF. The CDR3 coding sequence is TGCAGTGCTAGTGAGGCCACCTGGAGGGCCAACGTCCTGACTTTC.

CDR3 residues: CASKGYGAGKGYTF. The CDR3 DNA sequence: TGTGCCAGCAAAGGGTACGGGGCGGGTAAGGGCTACACCTTC. V usage is TRBV6-5 and J usage is TRBJ1-2; D is possibly TRBD1 (5 bases). The V end lost 7 bases, the J end lost 8 bases, and 20 bases lay between the germline ends. The CDR3 sequence is 14 residues long. CDR1 and CDR2 from the germline V gene are MNHEY and SVGAGI.